The entry that follows covers one T cell receptor beta chain sequence. The data stem from a study of blood T cell repertoires in COVID-19. At the level of the study: Spain, Italy and the United States supplied samples that represented acute and convalescent COVID-19. PBMCs, B-cell-depleted T cells, or T cells were the source of the cDNA or gDNA that made up the material.

TCRdb's copy holds only in-frame clones and misses some; the assay was immunoSEQ multiplex PCR. The sample lists about 230,000 clones, 87% occurring once. This CDR3 is built from 14 residues. Per the germline V gene, CDR1 is MNHEY and CDR2 is SMNVEV (reference sequence). V lost 5 bases to trimming and J lost 7 bases, with 15 bases between them. This TCR came from a woman under 30 who had recovered from COVID-19. Sample: peripheral blood. The rearrangement uses TRBV27 and TRBJ1-5; D remains ambiguous. Here the CDR3 reads CASSPLNSWQPQHF. The CDR3 region has the DNA TGTGCCAGCAGTCCCCTAAATAGTTGGCAGCCCCAGCATTTT.